These T cell receptor beta chains were read from a single sample in a study of glioma-infiltrating T cells after dendritic cell vaccination. The protocol was immunoSEQ multiplex PCR, while the TCRdb copy is restricted to in-frame clones and leaves out a portion. The sample has some 110,000 clones, roughly 90% seen once; the top ten hold approximately 2.7%. The sequenced sample was blood, obtained after dendritic cell vaccination. Source of these receptors: a human donor with glioblastoma. The CDR3 runs from the conserved cysteine through the conserved F or W.

15	TRBJ2-2	TRBV5-4	CASSEGQGNTGELFF
14	TRBJ1-6	TRBV6-5	CASRSRVSRSPLHF
14	TRBJ2-2	TRBV5-4	CASSLGGLTGELFF
14	TRBJ2-2	TRBV7-6	CARQGRMYTGELFF
17	TRBJ2-1	TRBV9	CASSLASGGASDNEQFF
14	TRBJ2-3	TRBV19	CASNMGQAEDTQYF
15	TRBJ1-4	TRBV6-1	CASSGGRELNEKLFF
14	TRBJ1-5	TRBV9	CASSVGTVNQPQHF
13	TRBJ1-1	TRBV5-6	CASSETGQGQAFF
13	TRBJ1-5	TRBV7-6	CASSRTRDQPQHF
15	TRBJ2-1	TRBV5-1	CASSLDSGYSDEQFF
15	TRBJ2-1	TRBV5-4	CASSYGTNPTSEQFF
13	TRBJ1-6	TRBV18	CASSPSRDSPLHF
17	TRBJ2-5	TRBV19	CASSIRTSGRGEETQYF
17	TRBJ1-5	TRBV2	CASSTSGGGYSNQPQHF
15	TRBJ1-6	TRBV2	CASSVADRGNSPLHF
15	TRBJ1-6	TRBV30	CAWTRGGSYNSPLHF
15	TRBJ2-3	TRBV5-6	CASSLVTAFGDTQYF
12	TRBJ1-4	TRBV2	CASTQVNEKLFF
13	TRBJ2-1	TRBV12-5	CASGPESANEQFF
14	TRBJ2-7	TRBV19	CASRMRDTNYEQYF
15	TRBJ2-7	TRBV4-1	CASSQEGTSGYEQYF
12	TRBJ1-1	TRBV27	CASSSRGSEAFF
12	TRBJ2-5	TRBV15	CATSRYQETQYF
13	TRBJ2-2	TRBV6-4	CASSRENTGELFF
16	TRBJ2-7	TRBV21-1	CASKSGEEGRDHEQYF